This T cell receptor beta chain comes out of a study of T cell changes during pregnancy in multiple sclerosis. The count of this clone is one. Libraries were prepared by immunoSEQ multiplex PCR; TCRdb keeps only in-frame clonotypes and omits some of them. The data hold approximately 68,000 clones, with 90% to 95% observed a single time. The TCR comes from a female donor in good health, enrolled as a control in a pregnancy study. The source material was peripheral blood, sampled in the third trimester of pregnancy.

The CDR3 DNA is TGTGCCAGCAGCGTCGGTGGGAGGGACTATGGCTACACCTTC. It specifies CASSVGGRDYGYTF. The rearrangement joins TRBV5-4 to TRBJ1-2; D is undetermined. CDR3 length: 14 residues. The V end lost 4 bases, the J end lost 3 bases, and 13 bases lay between the germline ends. Germline CDR1 and CDR2: SGHNT and YYREEE (reference sequence). Combining the CDR3 with reference TRBV5-4 and TRBJ1-2 gives the whole variable domain ETGVTQSPTHLIKTRGQQVTLRCSSQSGHNTVSWYQQALGQGPQFIFQYYREEENGRGNFPPRFSGLQFPNYSSELNVNALELDDSALYLCASSVGGRDYGYTFGSGTRLTVV.